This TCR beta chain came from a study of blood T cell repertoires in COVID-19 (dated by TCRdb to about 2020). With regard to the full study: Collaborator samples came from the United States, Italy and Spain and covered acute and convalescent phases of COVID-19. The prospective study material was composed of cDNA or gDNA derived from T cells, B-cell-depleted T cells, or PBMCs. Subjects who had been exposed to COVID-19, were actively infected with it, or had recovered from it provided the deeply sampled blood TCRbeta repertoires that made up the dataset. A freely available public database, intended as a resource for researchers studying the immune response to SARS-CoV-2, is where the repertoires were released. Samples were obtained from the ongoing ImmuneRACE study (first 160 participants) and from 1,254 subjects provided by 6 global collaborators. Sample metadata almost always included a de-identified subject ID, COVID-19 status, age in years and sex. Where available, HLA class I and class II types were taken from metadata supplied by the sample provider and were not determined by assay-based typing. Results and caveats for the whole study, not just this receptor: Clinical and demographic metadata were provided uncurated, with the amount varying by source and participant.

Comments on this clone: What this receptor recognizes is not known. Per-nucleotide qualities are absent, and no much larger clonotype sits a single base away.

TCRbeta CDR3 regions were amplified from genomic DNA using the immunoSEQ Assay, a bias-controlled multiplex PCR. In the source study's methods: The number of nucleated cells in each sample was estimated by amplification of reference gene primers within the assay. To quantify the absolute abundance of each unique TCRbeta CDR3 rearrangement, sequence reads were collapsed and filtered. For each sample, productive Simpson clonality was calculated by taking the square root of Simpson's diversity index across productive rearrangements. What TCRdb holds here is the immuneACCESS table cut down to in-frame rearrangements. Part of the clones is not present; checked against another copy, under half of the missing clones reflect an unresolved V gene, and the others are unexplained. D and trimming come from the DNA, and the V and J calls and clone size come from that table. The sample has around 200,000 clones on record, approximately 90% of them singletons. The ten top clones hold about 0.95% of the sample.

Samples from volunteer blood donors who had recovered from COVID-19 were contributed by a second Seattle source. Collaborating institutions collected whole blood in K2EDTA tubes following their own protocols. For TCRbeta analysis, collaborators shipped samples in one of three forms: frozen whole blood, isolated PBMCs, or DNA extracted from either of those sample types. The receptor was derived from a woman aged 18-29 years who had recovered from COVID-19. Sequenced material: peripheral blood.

The DNA sequence is TGCGCCAGCAGCTTGGTCACTAGCGGGGGAGATACGCAGTATTTT. Translated, it gives CASSLVTSGGDTQYF. In this chain, TRBV5-1 is recombined with TRBJ2-3, with TRBD2 matching 11 junction bases. After removal of 0 bases from V and 5 bases from J, the junction retains 2 bases not matched to a gene. The CDR3 measures 15 amino acids from cysteine to phenylalanine. Of the read, only the CDR3 DNA is kept; its 45 bases are in frame from base 1. Reading the germline V gene gives CDR1 SGHRS and CDR2 YFSETQ.